Listed below are T cell receptor beta chains from one sample, sequenced in a study of long-term antiretroviral therapy in people with HIV. Profiled with immunoSEQ multiplex PCR; TCRdb holds only in-frame clones, not every one. The table shows 15,000 to 20,000 clones, with around 78% occurring only once. The sequences come from unsorted PBMCs, collected 2.2 years after starting antiretroviral therapy. Receptors were obtained from a man aged 45-65 years with HIV. Each CDR3 is given with its conserved first and last residue. D genes are given only for firm matches. Clone size is not always given. Where it is, it says once, few, many or a class for expanded clones.

>TRBD1|-|TRBV5-8|TRBJ1-1|16
TGTGCCAGCAGCCTCTTCGGACAGGGGGGGAACACTGAAGCTTTCTTT
CASSLFGQGGNTEAFF
>-|-|TRBV18|TRBJ2-5|12
TGTGCCAGCCGGACAGACCAAGAGACCCAGTACTTC
CASRTDQETQYF
>-|once|TRBV6-1|TRBJ2-7|12
TGTGCCAGCAGTGAACGCGGCCGCGAGCAGTACTTC
CASSERGREQYF
>-|few|TRBV11-3|TRBJ2-7|13
TGTGCCAGCAGCTCCTACGGGGGAAGCAAGCAGTACTTC
CASSSYGGSKQYF
>-|once|TRBV19|TRBJ2-1|12
TGTGCCAGTACCTCCGGACCCAATGAGCAGTTCTTC
CASTSGPNEQFF
>-|-|TRBV2|TRBJ1-4|15
TGTGCCAGGAGCGGGACTCCAGCAACTAATGAAAAACTGTTTTTT
CARSGTPATNEKLFF
>TRBD1|-|TRBV25-1|TRBJ1-2|14
TGTGCCAGCAGTGATCCTCGACAGGGCAATGGCTACACCTTC
CASSDPRQGNGYTF
>-|-|TRBV7-2|TRBJ1-2|14
TGTGCCAGCAGCTTGGCGACGGGGGGCTATGGCTACACCTTC
CASSLATGGYGYTF
>TRBD1|-|TRBV5-1|TRBJ2-1|15
TGCGCCAGCCAGGGGGGGACAGGGTCCTACAATGAGCAGTTCTTC
CASQGGTGSYNEQFF
>TRBD2|-|TRBV4-1|TRBJ2-1|18
TGCGCCAGCAGCCAAGGAGGACTAGCGGGGGATGGTCGGAATGAGCAGTTCTTC
CASSQGGLAGDGRNEQFF
>TRBD2|-|TRBV23-1|TRBJ2-7|21
TGCGCCAGCAGTCGGGACAGAGACTCCGGGACTAGCGGGAGAAAGTCCTACGAGCAGTACTTC
CASSRDRDSGTSGRKSYEQYF
>TRBD1|-|TRBV7-8|TRBJ2-3|16
TGTGCCAGCAGCCCCCTGAGGGGGCGCAGGACAGATACGCAGTATTTT
CASSPLRGRRTDTQYF
>TRBD1|-|TRBV18|TRBJ1-4|15
TGTGCCAGCTCACCTAGGACAGGGATTAATGAAAAACTGTTTTTT
CASSPRTGINEKLFF
>TRBD2|-|TRBV4-1|TRBJ2-7|16
TGCGCCAGCAGCCAAGGGATCGCGGGAGGTTCCTACGAGCAGTACTTC
CASSQGIAGGSYEQYF
>-|-|TRBV28|TRBJ2-5|13
TGTGCCAGCACCCGACCGGAGCAAGAGACCCAGTACTTC
CASTRPEQETQYF
>-|-|TRBV7-2|TRBJ2-7|8
TGTGCCAGACATGACAGCCCATTC
CARHDSPF
>-|-|TRBV6-1|TRBJ2-1|16
TGTGCCAGCAGTGAATTGATGGCAATACGGCACAATGAGCAGTTCTTC
CASSELMAIRHNEQFF